One and the same sample provided the 14 T cell receptor beta chains below, sequenced in a study of beta chain features in type 1 diabetes (dated by TCRdb to 2016 to 2019). Receptor libraries were prepared by the immunoSEQ multiplex PCR assay. All of the isolated RNA was reverse transcribed with the High Capacity cDNA Reverse Transcription Kit, so expressed TCRB transcripts were sequenced. TCRdb mirrors the immuneACCESS table, restricted to in-frame sequences. Some clones are absent from its copies; in checked studies, under half trace to an unresolved V gene, and the reason for the others is unknown. The sample table shows just under 150,000 clones, and less than 11% are seen once. Roughly 1.4% of the sample lies in the top ten. The sequencing sample was made of naive CD4+ T cells from blood. What this sample's cell subset or site label stands for: true naive CD4+ T cells. These TCRs come from a man in his late teens or twenties in good health.

The J gene is TRBJ2-3, the V gene TRBV7-2; tentatively, D is TRBD2 (5 bases). Germline lookup yields CDR1 SGHTA and CDR2 FQGNSA. The V and J ends lost 3 bases and 4 bases respectively, with 14 bases between them. The CDR3 contains 15 residues. The CDR3 nucleotides read TGTGCCAGCAGCTTTTTCGTCGCGGGCTCAGATACGCAGTATTTT. Translated, it gives CASSFFVAGSDTQYF.

The chain combines TRBV4-3 with TRBJ2-4; 12 nucleotides align to TRBD1. The germline V gene encodes CDR1 LGHNA and CDR2 YSLEER. The CDR3 sequence is 18 residues long. The J segment lost 3 bases and the V segment lost 6 bases, leaving 12 bases of the junction unmatched. DNA for the CDR3: TGCGCCAGCAGGCCATCTCCGGGACAGGGGGCAGGCAAAAACATTCAGTACTTC. This codes for CASRPSPGQGAGKNIQYF.

The V gene is TRBV6-5, the J gene TRBJ1-6; tentatively, D is TRBD1 (6 bases). Trimming stripped 2 bases from V and 9 bases from J, with 17 bases between. Germline V gene data show CDR1 as MNHEY and CDR2 as SVGAGI. The CDR3 runs to 16 residues. The DNA of the CDR3 is TGTGCCAGCAGTTACGGCCTTAGAGGGGGATCTTCACCCCTCCACTTT. Its protein is CASSYGLRGGSSPLHF.

The rearrangement joins TRBV19 to TRBJ1-2; D is perhaps TRBD1 (5 bases). Per germline, CDR1 LNHDA and CDR2 SQIVND (reference sequence). The CDR3 runs 15 residues. Trimming took off 3 bases at V and 6 bases at J, with 17 bases between the two ends. In nucleotides, the CDR3 is TGTGCCAGTAGTATCCAATGGGGGGACGGCCATGGCTACACCTTC. Its translation is CASSIQWGDGHGYTF.

J is TRBJ2-5 and V is TRBV5-1; D unresolved. Per germline, CDR1 SGHRS and CDR2 YFSETQ. The CDR3 has 11 residues. V was cut by 3 bases and J by 2 bases, with 2 bases left in between. CDR3 loop: CASSSQETQYF. CDR3 nucleotide sequence: TGCGCCAGCAGCTCTCAAGAGACCCAGTACTTC.

This clone was counted at least ten times. The chain combines TRBV6-6 with TRBJ2-5, with D tentatively TRBD2 (6 bases). This CDR3 contains 15 residues. The germline V and J ends were trimmed by 2 bases and 5 bases, with 15 bases remaining between them. From germline, CDR1 is MNHNY and CDR2 SVGAGI (reference sequence). CDR3 in amino acids: CASSYGRRGMETQYF. The CDR3 region has the DNA TGTGCCAGCAGTTACGGTCGGAGGGGTATGGAGACCCAGTACTTC.

CDR3 sequence reads: CASSRYRGQGYGYTF. CDR3 nucleotides: TGTGCCAGCAGTAGATACAGGGGGCAAGGCTATGGCTACACCTTC. The J gene is TRBJ1-2, the V gene TRBV6-5, with TRBD1 identical over 9 bases. The V gene's germline CDR1 is MNHEY and CDR2 SVGAGI. The CDR3 contains 15 residues. Germline trimming cut 5 bases from V and 4 bases from J; bases unmatched to any gene: 8.

This clone has just a few counts. V usage is TRBV5-6 and J usage is TRBJ2-7, with TRBD1 identical over 7 bases. The CDR3 is 19 residues long. Germline-derived CDR1 and CDR2 are SGHDT and YYEEEE. With 4 bases clipped from V and 3 bases from J, the junction kept 22 bases outside the gene matches. The CDR3 DNA reads TGTGCCAGCAGCAGCTTCATTGTCGGTTCGGGACAGAACTTCTACGAGCAGTACTTC. Protein: CASSSFIVGSGQNFYEQYF.

This clone has a handful of counts. This sequence joins TRBV5-1 and TRBJ2-3; no clear D gene. Germline V CDR1 and CDR2: SGHRS, YFSETQ. This CDR3 spans 14 amino acids. Trimming pared 2 bases from V and 2 bases from J, leaving 9 bases between. This CDR3 is CASSFLSHTDTQYF. DNA for the CDR3: TGCGCCAGCAGCTTTCTTAGTCACACAGATACGCAGTATTTT.

This clone was observed a handful of times. The rearrangement uses TRBV7-2 and TRBJ2-7; weak D call: TRBD2 (6 bases). Trimming pared 5 bases from V and 0 bases from J, leaving 17 bases between. The CDR3 is 16 amino acids. Germline V gives CDR1 SGHTA, CDR2 FQGNSA. CDR3 protein: CASSPRGGVVSYEQYF. CDR3 DNA sequence: TGTGCCAGCAGCCCAAGGGGCGGGGTCGTCTCCTACGAGCAGTACTTC.

This clone was recorded a few times. The V and J genes are TRBV11-2 and TRBJ2-3, with TRBD2 matching over 7 bases. This CDR3 is built from 15 residues. Germline trimming cut 5 bases from V and 2 bases from J; bases unmatched to any gene: 7. Germline lookup yields CDR1 SGHAT and CDR2 FQNNGV. Here the CDR3 DNA reads TGTGCCAGCAGCCGATTCGGGGGGACCACAGATACGCAGTATTTT. This sequence encodes CASSRFGGTTDTQYF.

Written as DNA, the CDR3 is TGTGCCATCAGTGCCGGATTACATCAGGGTGGCGGCTACACCTTC. It is translated as CAISAGLHQGGGYTF. The chain uses TRBV10-3 and TRBJ1-2; the D gene is possibly TRBD1 (5 bases). Germline-derived CDR1 and CDR2 are ENHRY and SYGVKD. Trimming pared 4 bases from V and 8 bases from J, leaving 20 bases between. CDR3 length: 15 residues.

This clone has only a few counts. The chain couples TRBV5-1 to TRBJ1-2; 10 bases agree with TRBD1. The V and J ends lost 4 bases and 6 bases, in that order; junction bases with no gene match: 12. Germline V lookup: CDR1 SGHRS, CDR2 YFSETQ. The CDR3 has 16 amino acids. CDR3: CASSLPGQGSGHGYTF. Here the CDR3 DNA reads TGCGCCAGCAGCCTGCCGGGACAGGGGTCCGGACATGGCTACACCTTC.

This clone has at least ten counts. This chain uses TRBV10-3 with TRBJ2-6; D remains ambiguous. The CDR3 length is 14 residues. Trimming removed 4 bases at V and 2 bases at J, with 6 bases between. The germline V gene encodes CDR1 ENHRY and CDR2 SYGVKD. In DNA, the CDR3 is TGTGCCATCAGTGGCGTCGCTGGGGCCAACGTCCTGACTTTC. This sequence encodes CAISGVAGANVLTF.